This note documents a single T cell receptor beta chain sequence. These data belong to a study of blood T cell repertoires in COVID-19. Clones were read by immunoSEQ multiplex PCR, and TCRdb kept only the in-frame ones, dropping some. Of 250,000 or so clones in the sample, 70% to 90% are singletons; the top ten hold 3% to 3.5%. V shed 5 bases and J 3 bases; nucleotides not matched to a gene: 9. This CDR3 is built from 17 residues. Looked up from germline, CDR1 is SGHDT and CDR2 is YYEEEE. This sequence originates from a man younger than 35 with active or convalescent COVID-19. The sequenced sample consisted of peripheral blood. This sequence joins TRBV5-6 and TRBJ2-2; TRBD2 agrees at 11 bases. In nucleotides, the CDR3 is TGTGCCAGCAGTCCGGGACTAGCGGTCCCGGACACCGGGGAGCTGTTTTTT. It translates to CASSPGLAVPDTGELFF. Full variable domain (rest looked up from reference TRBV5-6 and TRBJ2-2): DAGVTQSPTHLIKTRGQQVTLRCSPKSGHDTVSWYQQALGQGPQFIFQYYEEEERQRGNFPDRFSGHQFPNYSSELNVNALLLGDSALYLCASSPGLAVPDTGELFFGEGSRLTVL.